What follows are 10 T cell receptor beta chains derived from one specimen sequenced in a study of spatial heterogeneity in lung cancer (dated by TCRdb to between 2018 and 2021). Library creation used 5' RACE. These reads were obtained on a NextSeq 500. Through fastp at Q25 and MiXCR, TCRdb rebuilt clones from the public reads, retaining in-frame beta chains. Each CDR3 protein gets just one entry, which takes the most common genes and DNA from the rows behind it. Across this sample there are about 100,000 distinct CDR3 sequences, with 4.4% seen only once. Over 20% of the sample belongs to the ten largest clones. The investigation overall reported the following: The tumor nonsynonymous mutation count correlated with the number of expanded alpha and beta TCRs within the tumor.

Per the publication, the time point label means: sample taken at primary tumor resection. No cognate antigen is known for these TCRs. Source: lung tumor tissue, taken at surgery. The receptors were sampled from a male donor with early-stage non-small cell lung cancer.

This clonotype has ten or more counts. The genes are TRBV11-1 and TRBJ1-6; the D gene is possibly TRBD1 (6 bases). Germline CDR1 reads SGHAT; CDR2 reads FQDESV (reference sequence). The length of the CDR3 is 14 residues. V was shortened by 3 bases and J by 10 bases, with 13 bases between the two germline ends. CDR3 amino acids: CASSFLQGSSPLHF. For the CDR3, the DNA is TGTGCCAGCAGCTTTCTACAGGGAAGCTCACCCCTCCACTTT.

As concerns this clonotype: A much more abundant neighbour one base away suggests this may be a read error. The V call is TRBV6-6, the J call TRBJ1-6; 8 nucleotides agree with TRBD1. The CDR3 runs 14 residues. Germline CDR1 is MNHNY and CDR2 is SVGAGI (reference sequence). V shed 7 bases and J 8 bases; nucleotides not matched to a gene: 7. The CDR3 DNA reads as TGTGCCAGCAAAAGGACAGGGCCGGATTCACCCCTCCACTTT. Amino acid sequence: CASKRTGPDSPLHF.

At least ten counts were recorded for this clonotype. The rearrangement links TRBV5-1 to TRBJ2-7, with 7 bases identical to TRBD1. Germline CDR1 SGHRS, CDR2 YFSETQ. Unmatched junction bases numbered 7, after V lost 3 bases and J lost 1 base. The CDR3 covers 15 residues. The CDR3 coding sequence is TGCGCCAGCAGCTGGGGACAGACTATTTCCTACGAGCAGTACTTC. Translating it yields CASSWGQTISYEQYF. Combining the CDR3 with reference TRBV5-1 and TRBJ2-7 gives the whole variable domain KAGVTQTPRYLIKTRGQQVTLSCSPISGHRSVSWYQQTPGQGLQFLFEYFSETQRNKGNFPGRFSGRQFSNSRSEMNVSTLELGDSALYLCASSWGQTISYEQYFGPGTRLTVT.

This clonotype was seen ten or more times. This chain links TRBV5-1 with TRBJ2-3; D not resolved. The germline V gene encodes CDR1 SGHRS and CDR2 YFSETQ. V was pared by 0 bases and J by 2 bases, with 7 bases between. The CDR3 has 14 residues. The CDR3 protein is CASSLGRPTDTQYF. In nucleotides, the CDR3 is TGCGCCAGCAGCTTGGGAAGGCCCACAGATACGCAGTATTTT.

This clonotype was seen repeatedly, ten times or more. This rearrangement joins TRBV4-2 to TRBJ1-1; 10 nucleotides align to TRBD1. This CDR3 region has 13 residues. The germline gives CDR1 LGHNA, CDR2 YNFKEQ. V shed 1 base, J shed 11 bases, and the junction held 4 bases outside the gene matches. CDR3 in amino acids: CASSQGTGGSAFF. CDR3 bases: TGTGCCAGCAGCCAAGGGACAGGGGGGTCGGCTTTCTTT.

This clonotype has ten or more counts. The gene calls are TRBV4-2 and TRBJ2-7; the match to TRBD1 covers 9 bases. Germline V lookup: CDR1 LGHNA, CDR2 YNFKEQ. The CDR3 length is 15 residues. The ends lost 1 base at V and 3 bases at J; junction bases unmatched: 4. The CDR3 protein is CASSQGTGDLYEQYF. CDR3 DNA sequence: TGTGCCAGCAGCCAAGGGACAGGGGACCTCTACGAGCAGTACTTC.

This clonotype was counted at least ten times. V is TRBV28 and J is TRBJ2-3; D is perhaps TRBD1 or TRBD2 (5 bases each). Trimming removed 2 bases from V and 3 bases from J, with 12 bases in between. The CDR3 is made up of 15 amino acids. The germline CDR1 and CDR2 sequences are MDHEN and SYDVKM. This CDR3 is CASSLPPWGTDTQYF. CDR3 nucleotides: TGTGCCAGCAGTTTACCCCCGTGGGGGACAGATACGCAGTATTTT.

This clonotype was seen ten or more times. The chain recombines TRBV5-1 with TRBJ1-6; D call uncertain. This CDR3 is 15 amino acids long. Germline lookup yields CDR1 SGHRS and CDR2 YFSETQ. The ends were cut back, 0 bases at V and 10 bases at J, with 14 bases in the middle. As DNA, the CDR3 is TGCGCCAGCAGCTTGGAGGTCCCGGGCGGGTCACCCCTCCACTTT. Its translation is CASSLEVPGGSPLHF.

This clonotype was recorded many times. The chain is built from TRBV12-3 or TRBV12-4 and TRBJ1-5, with D unresolved. Trimming took 7 bases from V and 0 from J, leaving 7 bases between them. The CDR3 spans 13 residues. The CDR3 here is CASTSSSNQPQHF. CDR3 in DNA: TGTGCCAGCACTTCAAGTAGCAATCAGCCCCAGCATTTT.

This clonotype was observed many times. V and J are TRBV6-5 and TRBJ1-6; 8 bases are a match to TRBD1. The CDR3 consists of 15 residues. J was trimmed by 10 bases and V by 4 bases; bases with no gene match: 9. Germline V gene sequence: CDR1 MNHEY, CDR2 SVGAGI. CDR3 bases: TGTGCCAGCAGTTCCACCAGGGACAGGAGGTCACCCCTCCACTTT. As protein: CASSSTRDRRSPLHF.